These 25 T cell receptor beta chains were all obtained from the same sample, sequenced in a study of T cell responses to AZD1222 COVID-19 vaccine. Sequenced by immunoSEQ multiplex PCR; TCRdb stores in-frame clones only, minus some. The sample lists about 120,000 clones, about 85% seen once, with 2% to 3% in the top ten. This sample comprised peripheral blood, obtained on day 0 of AZD1222 vaccination. Receptor source: an adult in good health.

This clone was counted only a few times. The genes are TRBV27 and TRBJ1-1; D is uncertain. V was clipped by 5 bases and J by 4 bases, with 14 bases between them. This CDR3 comprises 14 residues. Germline CDR1 MNHEY, CDR2 SMNVEV (reference sequence). The CDR3 loop reads CASSLNPAGTEAFF. Here the CDR3 DNA reads TGTGCCAGCAGTCTCAACCCCGCGGGCACTGAAGCTTTCTTT.

The chain joins TRBV4-2 to TRBJ2-1; possibly TRBD2 for D (7 bases). V dropped 3 bases and J dropped 5 bases, with 11 bases sitting between them. Per the germline V gene, CDR1 is LGHNA and CDR2 is YNFKEQ. This CDR3 is 14 amino acids long. The CDR3 region has the DNA TGTGCCAGCAGCCAGAGGGGGGGGGACAATGAGCAGTTCTTC. Its translation is CASSQRGGDNEQFF.

The chain joins TRBV5-4 to TRBJ1-1, with 8 bases that match TRBD1. Germline V gene lookup returns CDR1 SGHNT and CDR2 YYREEE (reference sequence). J gave up 1 base and V 3 bases, and 5 bases lay outside the gene matches. The CDR3 is 15 residues long. In DNA, the CDR3 is TGTGCCAGCAGCTCCTCTCAGGGGGCGAACACTGAAGCTTTCTTT. The encoded protein is CASSSSQGANTEAFF.

This chain connects TRBV5-4 to TRBJ1-1; D is perhaps TRBD1 (5 bases). Between the trimmed V and J ends, which lost 4 bases and 0 bases, there was a span of 13 bases. Germline-derived CDR1 and CDR2 are SGHNT and YYREEE (reference sequence). The CDR3 length is 15 residues. The CDR3 region has the DNA TGTGCCAGCAGCCCGGGGGGATTCATGAACACTGAAGCTTTCTTT. Its protein is CASSPGGFMNTEAFF.

The rearrangement links TRBV7-8 to TRBJ2-1; D possibly corresponds to TRBD2 (5 bases). This CDR3 contains 15 residues. Germline V CDR1 and CDR2: SGHVS, FQNEAQ. Trimming took 3 bases from V and 1 from J, leaving 10 bases between them. The CDR3 DNA sequence: TGTGCCAGCAGCTTTGATCCGGGATCCTACAATGAGCAGTTCTTC. Residues: CASSFDPGSYNEQFF.

The J gene is TRBJ2-1, the V gene TRBV10-3, with TRBD2 identical over 9 bases. CDR1 ENHRY and CDR2 SYGVKD come from the germline V gene. V lost 2 bases and J lost 2; bases outside the gene matches: 1. The CDR3 covers 15 residues. The CDR3 loop reads CAISEPSGTYNEQFF. CDR3 coding DNA: TGTGCCATCAGTGAGCCTAGCGGGACCTACAATGAGCAGTTCTTC.

This clone was observed once. V and J are TRBV24-1 and TRBJ2-4, with TRBD1 matching over 9 bases. The CDR3 is made up of 15 amino acids. The germline V gene has CDR1 KGHDR and CDR2 SFDVKD. The V segment lost 4 bases and the J segment 8 bases; nucleotides outside the gene matches: 8. The CDR3 reads CATSETGTGIDIQYF. CDR3 coding DNA: TGTGCCACCAGTGAAACCGGGACAGGGATCGACATTCAGTACTTC.

J is TRBJ2-2 and V is TRBV30; D uncertain. V was cut by 0 bases and J by 6 bases, with 8 bases left in between. This CDR3 spans 13 amino acids. The germline V gene has CDR1 GTSNPN and CDR2 SVGIG (reference sequence). This CDR3 is CAWSVGWSGELFF. The CDR3 nucleotides read TGTGCCTGGAGTGTGGGGTGGTCCGGGGAGCTGTTTTTT.

The chain has TRBV5-6 and TRBJ2-1, with 8 nucleotides matching TRBD2. CDR1 is SGHDT and CDR2 is YYEEEE in the germline V gene. The CDR3 consists of 15 residues. With 3 bases clipped from V and 6 bases from J, the junction kept 8 bases outside the gene matches. The CDR3 is CASSWTGGPPNEQFF. The CDR3, as DNA: TGTGCCAGCAGCTGGACGGGAGGGCCCCCCAATGAGCAGTTCTTC.

The V gene is TRBV9, the J gene TRBJ2-6; TRBD2 agrees at 9 bases. Germline V gene lookup returns CDR1 SGDLS and CDR2 YYNGEE. This CDR3 spans 18 amino acids. J was trimmed by 3 bases and V by 3 bases; bases with no gene match: 10. CDR3 amino acids: CASSGGQLSGSGANVLTF. DNA for the CDR3: TGTGCCAGCAGCGGGGGACAGCTTAGCGGGAGTGGGGCCAACGTCCTGACTTTC.

V gene TRBV30 combines with J gene TRBJ1-2, with TRBD1 matching over 8 bases. The CDR3 spans 12 residues. Unmatched junction bases numbered 4, after V lost 5 bases and J lost 5 bases. The germline gives CDR1 GTSNPN, CDR2 SVGIG (reference sequence). The CDR3 bases are TGTGCCTGGGACAGGGGTTATTATGGCTACACCTTC. It is translated as CAWDRGYYGYTF. Full variable domain (missing parts from reference TRBV30 and TRBJ1-2): SQTIHQWPATLVQPVGSPLSLECTVEGTSNPNLYWYRQAAGRGLQLLFYSVGIGQISSEVPQNLSASRPQDRQFILSSKKLLLSDSGFYLCAWDRGYYGYTFGSGTRLTVV.

This chain joins TRBV1 and TRBJ1-1; the table calls TRBD1, which could not be checked here. TRBV1 is shown as a pseudogene. This CDR3 spans 14 amino acids. As DNA, the CDR3 is TGCACCAGCAGCCGGACAGGGACGAACACTGAAGCTTTCTTT. Encoded protein: CTSSRTGTNTEAFF.

The gene calls are TRBV19 and TRBJ2-5, with 12 positions matching TRBD2. The J segment lost 4 bases and the V segment lost 3 bases, leaving 15 bases of the junction unmatched. This CDR3 is 19 amino acids long. From germline, CDR1 is LNHDA and CDR2 SQIVND (reference sequence). The CDR3 sequence: CASSIEGGPGLAGIETQYF. The CDR3 DNA sequence: TGTGCCAGTAGTATCGAAGGGGGACCCGGACTAGCGGGAATAGAGACCCAGTACTTC.

The chain uses TRBV13 and TRBJ2-1, with D unresolved. Trimming took off 5 bases at V and 9 bases at J, with 14 bases between the two ends. Per the germline V gene, CDR1 is PRHDT and CDR2 is FYEKMQ (reference sequence). The CDR3 is 13 residues long. CDR3 region: CASSLRSLAEQFF. CDR3 DNA: TGTGCCAGCAGCCTCAGATCGCTCGCTGAGCAGTTCTTC.

The sample holds one count of this clone. The chain employs TRBV5-1 and TRBJ2-1; TRBD2 aligns across 10 bases. The length of the CDR3 is 18 residues. CDR1 and CDR2 (germline): SGHRS, YFSETQ. V lost 0 bases to trimming and J lost 6 bases; unmatched junction nucleotides: 12. The CDR3, as DNA: TGCGCCAGCAGCTTGGCGGCTAGCGGGAGAACGGGACCCAATGAGCAGTTCTTC. Its translation: CASSLAASGRTGPNEQFF.

V gene TRBV3-1 (or the pseudogene TRBV3-2) combines with J gene TRBJ2-1, with TRBD2 identical over 13 bases. Trimming took 4 bases from V and 4 from J; bases not matched to a gene: 10. The germline V gene has CDR1 LGHDT and CDR2 YNNKEL (reference sequence). The CDR3 sequence is 18 residues long. In DNA form, the CDR3 reads TGTGCCAGCAGCCCGTCGGGAACTAGCGGGGGGGTTTACAATGAGCAGTTCTTC. It yields the protein CASSPSGTSGGVYNEQFF.

The gene calls are TRBV21-1 and TRBJ1-4; the DNA was not compared with TRBD1, the D call given in the table. TRBV21-1 is assigned pseudogene status. CDR3 length: 18 amino acids. The CDR3 sequence is CASGPGDREPPTNEKLFF. DNA for the CDR3: TGTGCCAGCGGACCTGGGGACAGGGAACCTCCAACTAATGAAAAACTGTTTTTT.

V usage is TRBV24-1 and J usage is TRBJ1-2; 8 nucleotides align to TRBD1. The J segment lost 8 bases and the V segment lost 9 bases, leaving 13 bases of the junction unmatched. The CDR3 totals 14 residues. The V gene's germline CDR1 is KGHDR and CDR2 SFDVKD. The DNA of the CDR3 is TGTGCCACCCATGACTCAGGGGGCGCGCAGGGCTACACCTTC. The encoded protein is CATHDSGGAQGYTF.

The chain uses TRBV15 and TRBJ1-5; maybe TRBD1 (5 bases). This CDR3 is 15 amino acids long. Germline CDR1 is LNHNV and CDR2 is YYDKDF (reference sequence). Trimming shortened V by 1 base and J by 3 bases, and 10 bases separated the two germline ends. CDR3 amino acids: CATSRGGGVNQPQHF. The CDR3 DNA reads as TGTGCCACCAGCAGAGGCGGGGGTGTCAATCAGCCCCAGCATTTT.

This chain uses TRBV18 with TRBJ2-7; 14 bases agree with TRBD2. In germline, CDR1 is KGHSH, CDR2 LQKENI. J gave up 6 bases and V 3 bases, and 7 bases lay outside the gene matches. The CDR3 consists of 16 residues. The CDR3 loop is CASSPGTSGRGAEQYF. CDR3 DNA: TGTGCCAGCTCACCCGGGACTAGCGGGAGAGGGGCCGAGCAGTACTTC.

This chain connects TRBV29-1 to TRBJ1-2; 9 nucleotides agree with TRBD1. V lost 4 bases, J lost 4 bases, and 4 bases stayed unmatched. CDR1 is SQVTM and CDR2 is ANQGSEA in the germline V gene. The CDR3 runs 13 residues. The CDR3 spells CSVGSGQGYGYTF. DNA for the CDR3: TGCAGCGTTGGCTCGGGACAGGGCTATGGCTACACCTTC. Looking up the rest from reference TRBV29-1 and TRBJ1-2 gives the full variable domain: SAVISQKPSRDICQRGTSLTIQCQVDSQVTMMFWYRQQPGQSLTLIATANQGSEATYESGFVIDKFPISRPNLTFSTLTVSNMSPEDSSIYLCSVGSGQGYGYTFGSGTRLTVV.

The chain couples TRBV6-1 to TRBJ1-3; TRBD1 aligns across 8 bases. V lost 4 bases and J lost 0; bases outside the gene matches: 5. CDR1 and CDR2 (germline): MNHNS, SASEGT. This CDR3 has 16 residues. The CDR3 region is CASSVTGAFSGNTIYF. The CDR3 DNA follows: TGTGCCAGCAGTGTGACAGGGGCCTTCTCTGGAAACACCATATATTTT.

The V gene is TRBV5-6, the J gene TRBJ1-5, with D possibly TRBD1 on 6 matching bases. This CDR3 contains 16 residues. CDR1 is SGHDT and CDR2 is YYEEEE in the germline V gene. V gave up 4 bases and J gave up 6 bases, with 20 bases separating them. DNA of the CDR3: TGTGCCAGCAGCCCGGGAGGCCTCCGAGGGGGTCAGCCCCAGCATTTT. Its protein product is CASSPGGLRGGQPQHF.

The chain couples TRBV28 to TRBJ2-2, with TRBD2 matching 7 bases. CDR3 length: 16 residues. J lost 7 bases, V lost 7 bases, and 15 bases had no gene match. Germline CDR1 and CDR2: MDHEN and SYDVKM. The chain's CDR3 is CASTPLGEGRGGELFF. The CDR3 nucleotides read TGTGCCAGCACCCCATTGGGGGAGGGCCGCGGCGGGGAGCTGTTTTTT.

The genes are TRBV29-1 and TRBJ2-7; no reliable D call. The germline V and J ends were trimmed by 4 bases and 0 bases, with 4 bases remaining between them. CDR1 and CDR2 (germline): SQVTM, ANQGSEA. The CDR3 has 11 amino acids. The CDR3 loop reads CSVVASYEQYF. In nucleotides, the CDR3 is TGCAGCGTTGTAGCCTCCTACGAGCAGTACTTC.